A single sample gave rise to the 20 T cell receptor beta chains below, sequenced in a study of blood T cell repertoires in COVID-19. Sequenced by immunoSEQ multiplex PCR; TCRdb stores in-frame clones only, minus some. The sample lists 70,000 to 85,000 clones, 88% occurring once. Sequenced material: peripheral blood. The source of these receptors is a man between 65 and 79 years old with active or convalescent COVID-19.

In its sample, this clone was seen a few times. The rearrangement links TRBV25-1 to TRBJ1-1, with no clear D. V lost 4 bases and J lost 0, with 6 bases in between. The germline V gene encodes CDR1 MGHDK and CDR2 SYGVNS. The CDR3 runs 13 residues. CDR3 nucleotide sequence: TGTGCCAGCAGTGCTCCTCTGAACACTGAAGCTTTCTTT. The encoded protein is CASSAPLNTEAFF.

The count of this clone is one. The chain has TRBV9 and TRBJ2-1; D uncertain. This CDR3 region has 14 residues. Germline lookup yields CDR1 SGDLS and CDR2 YYNGEE. Trimming left V 4 bases short and J 4 bases short, with 12 bases between. The CDR3 reads CASSPGEFYNEQFF. In nucleotides, the CDR3 is TGTGCCAGCAGCCCTGGTGAGTTTTACAATGAGCAGTTCTTC.

V is TRBV7-3 and J is TRBJ2-5; 8 bases agree with TRBD2. Germline assignment: CDR1 SGHTA and CDR2 FQGTGA. The CDR3 is 16 amino acids. Losses at the gene ends were 1 base for V and 2 bases for J; bases not matched to a gene: 6. CDR3 nucleotide sequence: TGTGCCAGCAGCTTAAGAGGAGCGGGAGTGCAAGAGACCCAGTACTTC. This sequence encodes CASSLRGAGVQETQYF.

The gene calls are TRBV28 and TRBJ2-2, with D tentatively TRBD1 (6 bases). V lost 9 bases and J 0 bases, leaving 11 bases between the germline ends. Per the germline V gene, CDR1 is MDHEN and CDR2 is SYDVKM. The CDR3 runs to 14 residues. This chain's CDR3 is CASRGQTNTGELFF. As DNA, the CDR3 is TGTGCCAGTCGAGGACAGACGAACACCGGGGAGCTGTTTTTT.

V and J are TRBV30 and TRBJ1-4; D uncertain. V was pared by 0 bases and J by 1 base, with 12 bases between. Germline lookup yields CDR1 GTSNPN and CDR2 SVGIG (reference sequence). The CDR3 runs to 16 residues. As DNA, the CDR3 is TGTGCCTGGAGTGTTGCCGGTGGGAGAACTAATGAAAAACTGTTTTTT. The encoded protein is CAWSVAGGRTNEKLFF. Full variable domain (rest looked up from reference TRBV30 and TRBJ1-4): SQTIHQWPATLVQPVGSPLSLECTVEGTSNPNLYWYRQAAGRGLQLLFYSVGIGQISSEVPQNLSASRPQDRQFILSSKKLLLSDSGFYLCAWSVAGGRTNEKLFFGSGTQLSVL.

The chain recombines TRBV6-5 with TRBJ2-3, with TRBD1 matching 8 bases. V dropped 6 bases and J dropped 2; count of bases not matched to a gene: 7. The CDR3 is made up of 15 amino acids. Germline V gives CDR1 MNHEY, CDR2 SVGAGI. CDR3 nucleotides: TGTGCCAGCAGCCTCGGACAGGGCTCCACAGATACGCAGTATTTT. Its protein product is CASSLGQGSTDTQYF.

This clone was detected only once. The chain uses TRBV28 and TRBJ2-1, with 8 nucleotides matching TRBD2. CDR1 is MDHEN, CDR2 SYDVKM, per germline. V dropped 8 bases and J dropped 4; count of bases not matched to a gene: 16. CDR3 length: 17 residues. CDR3 amino acids: CASGSPAGDPFYNEQFF. The CDR3 bases are TGTGCCAGCGGCTCGCCAGCGGGAGACCCCTTTTACAATGAGCAGTTCTTC. Using reference TRBV28 and TRBJ2-1 for the parts outside the CDR3, the full variable domain is DVKVTQSSRYLVKRTGEKVFLECVQDMDHENMFWYRQDPGLGLRLIYFSYDVKMKEKGDIPEGYSVSREKKERFSLILESASTNQTSMYLCASGSPAGDPFYNEQFFGPGTRLTVL.

The gene calls are TRBV24-1 and TRBJ2-1, with a tentative D call TRBD2 (6 bases). V was trimmed by 3 bases and J by 2 bases, leaving 10 bases between them. CDR3 length: 15 amino acids. Germline V gene data show CDR1 as KGHDR and CDR2 as SFDVKD. The CDR3 loop is CATSDPGLTYNEQFF. The CDR3 DNA follows: TGTGCCACCAGTGATCCGGGACTCACCTACAATGAGCAGTTCTTC.

This chain joins TRBV4-2 and TRBJ2-1; D is perhaps TRBD1 (5 bases). The CDR3 length is 19 residues. V dropped 0 bases and J dropped 1 base, with 19 bases sitting between them. Germline V gene lookup returns CDR1 LGHNA and CDR2 YNFKEQ. In DNA, the CDR3 is TGTGCCAGCAGCCAAGATCACTATTCAGGGCGTCGATCCTACAATGAGCAGTTCTTC. Translation gives CASSQDHYSGRRSYNEQFF.

The chain joins TRBV7-9 to TRBJ2-5; D is unclear. Germline CDR1 is SEHNR and CDR2 is FQNEAQ (reference sequence). V dropped 5 bases and J dropped 4 bases, with 8 bases sitting between them. This CDR3 has 12 amino acids. This chain's CDR3 is CASSPYGETQYF. As DNA, the CDR3 is TGTGCCAGCAGCCCCTATGGAGAGACCCAGTACTTC.

V and J are TRBV3-1 (or the pseudogene TRBV3-2) and TRBJ1-1, with a possible D match to TRBD1 (5 bases). Deletions cut 3 bases from V and 5 bases from J, with 19 bases between. Germline CDR1 reads LGHDT; CDR2 reads YNNKEL (reference sequence). The CDR3 totals 16 residues. Here the CDR3 DNA reads TGTGCCAGCAGCCATCGTTCGGGGGATTGGGGGACTGAAGCTTTCTTT. This sequence encodes CASSHRSGDWGTEAFF.

V is TRBV5-1 and J is TRBJ2-5, with D possibly TRBD1 on 5 matching bases. Germline-derived CDR1 and CDR2 are SGHRS and YFSETQ. This CDR3 is 15 amino acids long. V shed 1 base and J shed 3 bases, with 13 bases lying between them. Here the CDR3 reads CASSLSDTLKETQYF. In nucleotides, the CDR3 is TGCGCCAGCAGCTTGTCGGACACCTTAAAAGAGACCCAGTACTTC.

CDR3 amino acids: CASKDRENNSPLHF. As DNA, the CDR3 is TGTGCCAGCAAGGACAGGGAAAATAATTCACCCCTCCACTTT. The chain links TRBV6-5 to TRBJ1-6; 8 nucleotides align to TRBD1. Trimming cost V 7 bases and J 5 bases; bases outside gene matches: 4. The CDR3 is 14 amino acids. Germline V gives CDR1 MNHEY, CDR2 SVGAGI.

This chain connects TRBV10-1 to TRBJ2-3, with a tentative D call TRBD1 (6 bases). V was trimmed by 0 bases and J by 4 bases, leaving 11 bases between them. Germline V lookup: CDR1 WNHNN, CDR2 SYGVQD (reference sequence). CDR3 length: 15 residues. The CDR3: CASSESWGRADTQYF. The CDR3 DNA reads TGCGCCAGCAGTGAGTCTTGGGGGCGCGCAGATACGCAGTATTTT.

The rearrangement links TRBV5-1 to TRBJ2-3, with unresolved D. Trimming removed 0 bases from V and 0 bases from J, with 8 bases in between. Germline CDR1 reads SGHRS; CDR2 reads YFSETQ. CDR3 size: 15 residues. The CDR3 protein is CASSLGSTSTDTQYF. Here the CDR3 DNA reads TGCGCCAGCAGCTTGGGGTCAACTAGCACAGATACGCAGTATTTT.

The chain recombines TRBV4-2 with TRBJ2-3; weak D call: TRBD2 (7 bases). Germline V CDR1 and CDR2: LGHNA, YNFKEQ. V shed 7 bases and J shed 1 base, with 21 bases lying between them. This CDR3 contains 17 residues. The CDR3 DNA reads TGTGCCAGCACCAGCAATAAGGGGGGGCCGGGCACAGATACGCAGTATTTT. Protein: CASTSNKGGPGTDTQYF.

This clone was picked up many times. V is TRBV6-5 and J is TRBJ1-2, with 10 bases identical to TRBD1. The junction had 9 bases not matched to a gene; V was cut back by 5 bases and J by 12 bases. This CDR3 is built from 13 residues. Germline-derived CDR1 and CDR2 are MNHEY and SVGAGI. This chain's CDR3 is CASSISSGQGNTF. The CDR3 coding sequence is TGTGCCAGCAGTATTTCATCGGGACAGGGGAACACCTTC.

The chain combines TRBV5-1 with TRBJ2-2, with 7 bases that match TRBD2. The germline gives CDR1 SGHRS, CDR2 YFSETQ. V gave up 8 bases and J gave up 1 base; unmatched junction bases: 5. This CDR3 has 14 residues. In nucleotides, the CDR3 is TGCGCCAGTTCCCAGCGGGGGAACACCGGGGAGCTGTTTTTT. Its translation is CASSQRGNTGELFF.

Only a few counts were recorded for this clone. The sample holds other DNA sequences that translate to the same CDR3. The gene calls are TRBV9 and TRBJ2-4, with 8 bases matching TRBD1. This CDR3 spans 14 amino acids. Per germline, CDR1 SGDLS and CDR2 YYNGEE. With 4 bases clipped from V and 4 bases from J, the junction kept 4 bases outside the gene matches. The CDR3 sequence is CASSPRTGKNIQYF. The DNA of the CDR3 is TGTGCCAGCAGCCCTCGGACAGGGAAAAACATTCAGTACTTC.

The chain uses TRBV19 and TRBJ1-5; D is ambiguous. CDR1 and CDR2 from the germline V gene are LNHDA and SQIVND (reference sequence). This CDR3 is built from 14 residues. V lost 3 bases and J lost 7, with 13 bases in between. Written as DNA, the CDR3 is TGTGCCAGTAGTATGGGCCAGTCGGTCCAGCCCCAGCATTTT. Translation: CASSMGQSVQPQHF. Combining the CDR3 with reference TRBV19 and TRBJ1-5 gives the whole variable domain DGGITQSPKYLFRKEGQNVTLSCEQNLNHDAMYWYRQDPGQGLRLIYYSQIVNDFQKGDIAEGYSVSREKKESFPLTVTSAQKNPTAFYLCASSMGQSVQPQHFGDGTRLSIL.